These T cell receptor beta chains were read from a single sample in a study of cytomegalovirus exposure and HLA in healthy donors. Data came from immunoSEQ multiplex PCR; TCRdb stores just in-frame clones and leaves some out. Of 200,000 to 250,000 clones listed, 75% to 85% are singletons. Sequencing input: PBMCs. These receptors all come from a woman aged 55-69 years in good health and CMV-seropositive. CDR3s include the opening cysteine and the closing phenylalanine or tryptophan. The D gene is left open where the match is weak. Clone size is shown for a subset of rows, as once, few, many or a class of expanded clone.

abundance	j_gene	v_gene	d_gene	CDR3nt	CDR3aa
NA	TRBJ1-5	TRBV4-1	NA	TGCGCCAGCAGCAGGGGCGGGGTCAATCAGCCCCAGCATTTT	CASSRGGVNQPQHF
NA	TRBJ2-7	TRBV18	NA	TGTGCCAGCTCACCGGAGGCGGATCCATCCTACGAGCAGTACTTC	CASSPEADPSYEQYF
NA	TRBJ1-1	TRBV6-4	NA	TGTGCCAGCAGTGACCCGGGTGGTGAAGCTTTCTTT	CASSDPGGEAFF
NA	TRBJ1-5	TRBV5-1	TRBD1	TGCGCCAGCAGCCGACAGGGGAATAGCAATCAGCCCCAGCATTTT	CASSRQGNSNQPQHF
NA	TRBJ1-1	TRBV19	NA	TGTGCCAGTAGTATGGGTCCCCTCCTGGACAATACTTGGGATGAAGCTTTCTTT	CASSMGPLLDNTWDEAFF
NA	TRBJ2-6	TRBV6-6	NA	TGTGCCAGCACCTATTACGATGGGGCCAACGTCCTGACTTTC	CASTYYDGANVLTF
NA	TRBJ2-3	TRBV4-2	NA	TGTGCCAGCAGCCAACTCCTGGGGGGGACAGGTTACACAGATACGCAGTATTTT	CASSQLLGGTGYTDTQYF
NA	TRBJ1-5	TRBV25-1	TRBD1	TGTGCCAGCAGTGAAGCAACAGGGGGGAGCAATCAGCCCCAGCATTTT	CASSEATGGSNQPQHF
once	TRBJ1-5	TRBV28	NA	TGTGCCAGCGGCAGGACAGTTAATCAGCCCCAGCATTTT	CASGRTVNQPQHF
NA	TRBJ1-1	TRBV7-9	NA	TGTGCCAGCATCCGGGGAGGCGGGAACACTGAAGCTTTCTTT	CASIRGGGNTEAFF
NA	TRBJ2-2	TRBV6-4	TRBD1	TGTGCCAGCCCCGGGACAGGGAAAAGAGACACCGGGGAGCTGTTTTTT	CASPGTGKRDTGELFF
NA	TRBJ1-5	TRBV2	NA	TGTGCCAGCAGTTCTAGGGGGAGGGGTCAGCCCCAGCATTTT	CASSSRGRGQPQHF
NA	TRBJ2-2	TRBV4-1	TRBD2	TGCGCCAGCAGCCACCCTAGCGGGAGGGAAATGTACACCGGGGAGCTGTTTTTT	CASSHPSGREMYTGELFF
once	TRBJ1-3	TRBV9	NA	TGTGCCAGCAGCCCCCACGACTTAAGGGGTACTGGAAACACCATATATTTT	CASSPHDLRGTGNTIYF
NA	TRBJ2-7	TRBV29-1	NA	TGCAGCGTTGATTTCGCCCTTGGGGCATCTTACGAGCAGTACTTC	CSVDFALGASYEQYF
NA	TRBJ2-7	TRBV19	TRBD1	TGTGCCAGTAGTATGAGGTTGGGACAGGGATCGGGCGAGCAGTACTTC	CASSMRLGQGSGEQYF
few	TRBJ1-3	TRBV28	NA	TGTGCCAGCAGTTCAGGGGACGGAAACACCATATATTTT	CASSSGDGNTIYF
NA	TRBJ1-1	TRBV18	NA	TGTGCCAGCTCACCACCAAACACAGGGAACACTGAAGCTTTCTTT	CASSPPNTGNTEAFF
NA	TRBJ1-3	TRBV9	NA	TGTGCCAGCAGCGTAGACAGTGCTGGAAACACCATATATTTT	CASSVDSAGNTIYF
NA	TRBJ2-7	TRBV18	TRBD1	TGTGCCAGCTCACCACAACAGGGGGCTGACGAGCAGTACTTC	CASSPQQGADEQYF
NA	TRBJ2-1	TRBV11-2	TRBD2	TGTGCCAGCAGCCCCGGGACTAGCAATGAGCAGTTCTTC	CASSPGTSNEQFF
NA	TRBJ2-3	TRBV10-3	TRBD2	TGTGCCATCAGTGGGGCGGGAGGGGGCACAGATACGCAGTATTTT	CAISGAGGGTDTQYF
few	TRBJ2-7	TRBV7-3	NA	TGTGCCAGCAGCTTAGCTAATGACGGGGAGCAGTACTTC	CASSLANDGEQYF
few	TRBJ1-2	TRBV19	NA	TGTGCCAGTAGTATTTCGACAGCCGCCTATGGCTACACCTTC	CASSISTAAYGYTF
NA	TRBJ2-5	TRBV28	TRBD1	TGTGCCAGCAGTCCATTAAGGGGGACAGGGGGATTGGTAAGAGAGACCCAGTACTTC	CASSPLRGTGGLVRETQYF
NA	TRBJ2-2	TRBV5-6	NA	TGTGCCAGCAGTCGACCTAGTGGTGGCGGGGAGCTGTTTTTT	CASSRPSGGGELFF
few	TRBJ1-1	TRBV5-1	TRBD1	TGCGCCAGCGGAACCGGGACAGGCAATGAAGCTTTCTTT	CASGTGTGNEAFF
NA	TRBJ1-4	TRBV5-1	TRBD1	TGCGCCAGCAGCCCTACAGGGGGTGTGGAAAAACTGTTTTTT	CASSPTGGVEKLFF
NA	TRBJ1-2	TRBV27	NA	TGTGCCAGCGCTACCCAACCCCCCTATGGCTACACCTTC	CASATQPPYGYTF
once	TRBJ2-7	TRBV9	NA	TGTGCCAGCAGCGTAGGAGTAGATGGTAGCTCCAGCTCCTACGAGCAGTACTTC	CASSVGVDGSSSSYEQYF
once	TRBJ2-7	TRBV7-9	NA	TGTGCCAGCAGCTCTTACAGGGGGGGGTCCATCGAGCAGTACTTC	CASSSYRGGSIEQYF
few	TRBJ1-3	TRBV4-1	NA	TGCGCCAGCAGGCCGGGGGGGGGTCGAGGAAACACCATATATTTT	CASRPGGGRGNTIYF
NA	TRBJ1-5	TRBV27	NA	TGTGCCAGCAGTTTTCAGGGTCAGCCCCAGCATTTT	CASSFQGQPQHF
once	TRBJ1-2	TRBV30	TRBD1	TGTGCCTGGAAGACAGGGGGAACCTTTAATGGCTACACCTTC	CAWKTGGTFNGYTF
NA	TRBJ2-3	TRBV5-1	NA	TGCGCCAGTAAGGCAAACCGGGGCACAGATACGCAGTATTTT	CASKANRGTDTQYF
NA	TRBJ2-1	TRBV7-3	NA	TGTGCCAGCAGCCTCTGGGGCGGTGAGCAGTTCTTC	CASSLWGGEQFF
NA	TRBJ1-1	TRBV5-1	NA	TGCGCCAGCAGCTTGGAGGCCGGGGGTAGTAACACTGAAGCTTTCTTT	CASSLEAGGSNTEAFF